Many counts were recorded for the clone carrying this T cell receptor (beta chain). Unique molecular identifiers were incorporated when the TCRbeta library was constructed. Each CDR3 protein gets one entry after TCRdb re-called the PCR reads with MiXCR. This sample yields hundreds of thousands of distinct CDR3 sequences, of which about 12% are seen a single time; roughly 5.4% belongs to the top ten. The entry originates in a study of T-cell reconstitution after alpha-beta-depleted transplantation in children. The germline V gene encodes CDR1 MGHDK and CDR2 SYGVNS. This CDR3 is 12 amino acids long. V gave up 3 bases and J gave up 7 bases, with 7 bases separating them.

The genes are TRBV25-1 and TRBJ2-4; no firm D call. Sample: PBMCs from the stem cell graft donor, taken from the stem cell graft. The origin of this receptor is a human donor who donated a stem cell graft to a child with combined immunodeficiency. DNA for the CDR3: TGTGCCAGCAGTGAGGAATTGAACATTCAGTACTTC. Its translation: CASSEELNIQYF.